Listed below are T cell receptor beta chains from one sample, sequenced in a study of blood T cell repertoires in COVID-19. The table came from immunoSEQ multiplex PCR; TCRdb's copy has only in-frame clones and leaves some out. This sample carries 300,000 to 400,000 clones, around 87% of them seen once, and the ten largest clones take about 6.9%. The material sequenced was peripheral blood. The receptors stem from a woman aged 45 to 65 with COVID-19, enrolled during active disease. Each CDR3 is given with its conserved first and last residue. A D gene is named only where the DNA matches it firmly. Size tells how often a clone was seen (once, few, many) or the class of an expanded clone, and some rows leave it out.

v_gene,j_gene,d_gene,abundance,CDR3aa,CDR3nt
TRBV18,TRBJ2-5,-,-,CASSLVVGSETQYF,TGTGCCAGCTCGTTGGTGGTGGGGAGTGAGACCCAGTACTTC
TRBV5-1,TRBJ2-5,TRBD2,-,CASSWGLAGGRGETQYF,TGCGCCAGCAGCTGGGGACTAGCGGGAGGGCGAGGGGAGACCCAGTACTTC
TRBV5-4,TRBJ2-7,TRBD2,-,CASSPRTSGSYEQYF,TGTGCCAGCAGCCCCAGGACTAGCGGGAGCTACGAGCAGTACTTC
TRBV3-1/TRBV3-2,TRBJ2-3,-,-,CASSHLTGLARTDTQYF,TGTGCCAGCAGCCACCTGACAGGTCTGGCGAGGACAGATACGCAGTATTTT
TRBV4-1,TRBJ1-2,-,-,CASSPFGGYYGYTF,TGCGCCAGCAGCCCCTTCGGGGGATACTATGGCTACACCTTC
TRBV7-2,TRBJ1-1,-,-,CASSAQSGNTEAFF,TGTGCCAGCAGCGCCCAATCAGGGAACACTGAAGCTTTCTTT
TRBV5-6,TRBJ1-1,-,once,CASSLLGGRGEDTEAFF,TGTGCCAGCAGCTTGTTAGGGGGTCGAGGGGAAGACACTGAAGCTTTCTTT
TRBV19,TRBJ2-7,TRBD1,-,CASSNPAGTGLQYF,TGTGCCAGTAGTAACCCCGCGGGGACAGGCCTTCAGTACTTC
TRBV15,TRBJ2-5,-,-,CATSITYLGQTLLISGETQYF,TGTGCCACCAGCATCACCTACCTTGGACAGACGCTCTTAATATCGGGAGAGACCCAGTACTTC
TRBV9,TRBJ2-7,-,-,CASSSSGYEQYF,TGTGCCAGCAGCTCCTCCGGCTACGAGCAGTACTTC
TRBV5-5,TRBJ1-3,-,-,CASSRAGVPGNTIYF,TGTGCCAGCAGCCGGGCAGGGGTTCCTGGAAACACCATATATTTT
TRBV11-3,TRBJ2-5,-,-,CASSLSVSGETQYF,TGTGCCAGCAGCCTCTCCGTTTCGGGGGAGACCCAGTACTTC
TRBV5-4,TRBJ1-5,-,-,CASSRDNNQPQHF,TGTGCCAGCAGCCGGGACAACAATCAGCCCCAGCATTTT
TRBV2,TRBJ2-2,-,-,CASSERGLKGTGELFF,TGTGCCAGCAGTGAAAGGGGTTTGAAAGGGACCGGGGAGCTGTTTTTT
TRBV7-2,TRBJ1-1,-,once,CASSLHRNTEAFF,TGTGCCAGCAGCTTACACAGAAACACTGAAGCTTTCTTT
TRBV24-1,TRBJ2-3,TRBD2,once,CATTSGSTDTQYF,TGTGCCACGACTAGCGGTAGCACAGATACGCAGTATTTT